Following are 30 T cell receptor beta chains from one sample sequenced in a study of blood T cell repertoires in COVID-19. The protocol was immunoSEQ multiplex PCR, while the TCRdb copy is restricted to in-frame clones and leaves out a portion. The sample shows about 69,000 clones, approximately 85% of them seen only once. Sequenced input: peripheral blood. These receptors were taken from a man older than 75 with acute or convalescent COVID-19.

The rearrangement uses TRBV30 and TRBJ1-2; TRBD1 agrees at 7 bases. The CDR3 is made up of 16 amino acids. Germline loops: CDR1 GTSNPN, CDR2 SVGIG (reference sequence). J gave up 4 bases and V 5 bases, and 16 bases lay outside the gene matches. The CDR3: CAWATGVFNLPYGYTF. The CDR3 DNA reads TGTGCCTGGGCCACAGGGGTCTTTAACCTCCCCTATGGCTACACCTTC.

The chain carries TRBV11-2 and TRBJ1-1; D might be TRBD1 (5 bases). Germline CDR1 and CDR2: SGHAT and FQNNGV. V was pared by 2 bases and J by 6 bases, with 16 bases between. The CDR3 consists of 15 residues. The DNA for the CDR3 is TGTGCCAGCAGCTTAAGGGCCAGGGAAGGCCCTGAAGCTTTCTTT. It specifies CASSLRAREGPEAFF.

The chain is built from TRBV5-1 and TRBJ2-3; D is possibly TRBD2 (7 bases). This CDR3 region has 14 residues. V gave up 4 bases and J gave up 5 bases, with 14 bases separating them. The V gene's germline CDR1 is SGHRS and CDR2 YFSETQ. The CDR3 here is CASSAGRGQDTQYF. The CDR3 region has the DNA TGCGCCAGCAGCGCGGGGAGGGGACAAGATACGCAGTATTTT.

This clone was recorded only once. This chain joins TRBV30 and TRBJ2-7; a weak D match, TRBD2 (7 bases). V gave up 5 bases and J gave up 4 bases, with 18 bases separating them. Germline loops: CDR1 GTSNPN, CDR2 SVGIG (reference sequence). CDR3 size: 14 residues. The CDR3 nucleotides are TGTGCCTGGGGGGGCGGGGGAACCCTATACGAGCAGTACTTC. It specifies CAWGGGGTLYEQYF.

The V and J genes are TRBV19 and TRBJ1-1; 9 bases agree with TRBD1. V lost 0 bases, J lost 6 bases, and 2 bases stayed unmatched. CDR3 length equals 14 residues. The germline gives CDR1 LNHDA, CDR2 SQIVND (reference sequence). CDR3 region: CASSIDTGGPEAFF. The CDR3 bases are TGTGCCAGTAGTATAGATACAGGGGGCCCTGAAGCTTTCTTT.

This rearrangement joins TRBV14 to TRBJ1-2, with D unclear. Germline V lookup: CDR1 SGHDN, CDR2 FVKESK. This CDR3 region has 15 residues. V lost 4 bases and J 4 bases, leaving 16 bases between the germline ends. The CDR3: CASSPQAGFFYGYTF. The CDR3, as DNA: TGTGCCAGCAGCCCTCAAGCAGGCTTCTTCTATGGCTACACCTTC.

The chain recombines TRBV5-1 with TRBJ2-1, with TRBD1 matching over 8 bases. CDR1 SGHRS and CDR2 YFSETQ come from the germline V gene. V dropped 4 bases and J dropped 3; count of bases not matched to a gene: 6. The length of the CDR3 is 15 residues. The CDR3 region has the DNA TGCGCCAGCAGCGAACGACAGGGGTTCTACAATGAGCAGTTCTTC. This translates into CASSERQGFYNEQFF.

This clone appeared a single time. The chain couples TRBV19 to TRBJ1-2, with D possibly being TRBD1 (5 bases). CDR3 length: 13 amino acids. Germline V gives CDR1 LNHDA, CDR2 SQIVND (reference sequence). Trimming shortened V by 1 base and J by 6 bases, and 9 bases separated the two germline ends. DNA for the CDR3: TGTGCCAGTAGTATAGGCAGGGAAGATGGCTACACCTTC. It yields the protein CASSIGREDGYTF.

V usage is TRBV6-5 and J usage is TRBJ2-5, with 8 bases lining up with TRBD2. The CDR3 spans 15 residues. CDR1 MNHEY and CDR2 SVGAGI come from the germline V gene. Trimming took 5 bases from V and 5 from J; bases not matched to a gene: 10. In nucleotides, the CDR3 is TGTGCCAGCAGTCGGACGGGACTAGGCTTTGAGACCCAGTACTTC. Residues: CASSRTGLGFETQYF.

The chain combines TRBV6-5 with TRBJ1-5; D not certain. The CDR3 sequence is 13 residues long. Trimming left V 2 bases short and J 5 bases short, with 7 bases between. Germline CDR1 is MNHEY and CDR2 is SVGAGI. The CDR3 here is CASSYERHQPQHF. The CDR3 DNA follows: TGTGCCAGCAGTTACGAGAGGCATCAGCCCCAGCATTTT.

This chain's CDR3 is CASSPTGGTGTQYF. As DNA, the CDR3 is TGTGCCAGCTCACCCACAGGGGGAACGGGGACCCAGTACTTC. The V gene is TRBV18, the J gene TRBJ2-5, with 8 bases that match TRBD1. Germline V gene lookup returns CDR1 KGHSH and CDR2 LQKENI. J lost 7 bases, V lost 3 bases, and 7 bases had no gene match. The CDR3 extends over 14 amino acids.

The chain combines TRBV25-1 with TRBJ2-5, with 8 positions matching TRBD1. This CDR3 spans 15 amino acids. V gave up 2 bases and J gave up 2 bases; unmatched junction bases: 4. Germline loops: CDR1 MGHDK, CDR2 SYGVNS. The CDR3 loop reads CASSEPRDRQETQYF. Written as DNA, the CDR3 is TGTGCCAGCAGTGAACCCCGGGACAGGCAAGAGACCCAGTACTTC.

J is TRBJ2-3 and V is TRBV5-1, with 7 bases lining up with TRBD1. This CDR3 is 13 amino acids long. The junction had 3 bases not matched to a gene; V was cut back by 4 bases and J by 4 bases. CDR1 and CDR2 from the germline V gene are SGHRS and YFSETQ. Here the CDR3 reads CASSPDRPDTQYF. The CDR3 region has the DNA TGCGCCAGCAGCCCGGACAGGCCAGATACGCAGTATTTT.

V gene TRBV6-5 combines with J gene TRBJ2-7; 10 bases are shared with TRBD2. The CDR3 length is 16 residues. The trim removed 0 bases at V and 4 bases at J, leaving 6 bases unmatched. Germline V lookup: CDR1 MNHEY, CDR2 SVGAGI. CDR3 DNA sequence: TGTGCCAGCAGTTACTCTAAGCGGGAGGGGAGGTACGAGCAGTACTTC. This translates into CASSYSKREGRYEQYF.

CDR3 DNA sequence: TGTGCCAGCAGTGCCCAGGGGGGTCAGCCCCAGCATTTT. Its protein product is CASSAQGGQPQHF. The chain carries TRBV2 and TRBJ1-5, with 7 bases fitting TRBD1. The CDR3 extends over 13 amino acids. J was trimmed by 6 bases and V by 4 bases; bases with no gene match: 3. Germline values: CDR1 SNHLY, CDR2 FYNNEI.

The sample holds a few counts of this clone. The V call is TRBV25-1, the J call TRBJ2-7; D perhaps matches TRBD1 (5 bases). Germline V gene lookup returns CDR1 MGHDK and CDR2 SYGVNS. There are 12 residues in the CDR3. Trimming removed 2 bases at V and 5 bases at J, with 7 bases between. The CDR3 loop is CASSEQGNEQYF. The CDR3 coding sequence is TGTGCCAGCAGTGAACAGGGAAACGAGCAGTACTTC.

V is TRBV29-1 and J is TRBJ1-2; 8 bases fit TRBD1. The CDR3 is made up of 13 amino acids. Unmatched junction bases numbered 5, after V lost 1 base and J lost 7 bases. In germline, CDR1 is SQVTM, CDR2 ANQGSEA. CDR3 DNA: TGCAGCGTTGAAGGGCAGGGGGCGGCTGGCTACACCTTC. Translation gives CSVEGQGAAGYTF.

The chain carries TRBV27 and TRBJ2-5; D remains ambiguous. With 3 bases removed from V and 1 base from J, the gap between germline ends came to 12 bases. This CDR3 comprises 15 residues. Germline assignment: CDR1 MNHEY and CDR2 SMNVEV (reference sequence). The CDR3 coding sequence is TGTGCCAGCAGTTTGTATCTTACACCCCAAGAGACCCAGTACTTC. Protein product: CASSLYLTPQETQYF.

This chain connects TRBV5-1 to TRBJ2-2; TRBD2 matches at 14 bases. Germline CDR1 reads SGHRS; CDR2 reads YFSETQ. This CDR3 region has 16 residues. V gave up 4 bases and J gave up 5 bases; unmatched junction bases: 4. The CDR3 here is CASSNGLAGGTGELFF. The CDR3 nucleotides are TGCGCCAGCAGCAATGGACTAGCGGGAGGTACCGGGGAGCTGTTTTTT.

The gene calls are TRBV18 and TRBJ1-5, with 8 bases lining up with TRBD1. This CDR3 is 14 amino acids long. Losses at the gene ends were 5 bases for V and 9 bases for J; bases not matched to a gene: 9. Germline values: CDR1 KGHSH, CDR2 LQKENI. The CDR3 loop is CASSSDRGFGPQHF. The CDR3 DNA follows: TGTGCCAGCTCATCCGACAGGGGTTTTGGGCCCCAGCATTTT.

The gene calls are TRBV4-1 and TRBJ2-1; D remains ambiguous. In germline, CDR1 is MGHRA, CDR2 YSYEKL. CDR3 length: 13 residues. Trimming removed 2 bases at V and 14 bases at J, with 16 bases between. The CDR3 protein is CASSQLPTPSKFF. The DNA of the CDR3 is TGCGCCAGCAGCCAACTTCCCACACCCTCCAAGTTCTTC.

The CDR3 here is CATESRGSEQFF. The CDR3 nucleotides are TGTGCCACCGAGTCTCGGGGGTCTGAGCAGTTCTTC. The chain carries TRBV24-1 and TRBJ2-1; D is possibly TRBD2 (6 bases). CDR1 and CDR2 (germline): KGHDR, SFDVKD. This CDR3 is 12 amino acids long. The germline V and J ends were trimmed by 9 bases and 9 bases, with 14 bases remaining between them.

The rearrangement links TRBV7-6 to TRBJ2-3; maybe TRBD2 (6 bases). Germline lookup yields CDR1 SGHVS and CDR2 FNYEAQ. The V end lost 1 base, the J end lost 2 bases, and 13 bases lay between the germline ends. The CDR3 spans 16 residues. CDR3 nucleotide sequence: TGTGCCAGCAGCTTAGTGGGACTGGATTACACAGATACGCAGTATTTT. As protein: CASSLVGLDYTDTQYF.

The rearrangement joins TRBV6-2 or TRBV6-3 to TRBJ2-1; TRBD2 might be the D (6 bases). CDR1 is MNHEY and CDR2 is SVGEGT in the germline V gene. This CDR3 is 16 amino acids long. Trimming shortened V by 6 bases and J by 0 bases, and 15 bases separated the two germline ends. The CDR3 DNA follows: TGTGCCAGCAGCTCGCTAGCGTCCAGCTCCTACAATGAGCAGTTCTTC. This codes for CASSSLASSSYNEQFF.

The chain uses TRBV2 and TRBJ2-7; 7 nucleotides line up with TRBD1. V lost 5 bases to trimming and J lost 2 bases; unmatched junction nucleotides: 9. Germline CDR1 reads SNHLY; CDR2 reads FYNNEI. The CDR3 is 15 residues long. The CDR3 nucleotides are TGTGCCAGCAGTTCCTCTTCTGACAGGGCCTACGAGCAGTACTTC. It is translated as CASSSSSDRAYEQYF. The whole variable domain, filled in from reference TRBV2 and TRBJ2-7, reads EPEVTQTPSHQVTQMGQEVILRCVPISNHLYFYWYRQILGQKVEFLVSFYNNEISEKSEIFDDQFSVERPDGSNFTLKIRSTKLEDSAMYFCASSSSSDRAYEQYFGPGTRLTVT.

This chain joins TRBV30 and TRBJ1-4, with unresolved D. Germline V gives CDR1 GTSNPN, CDR2 SVGIG (reference sequence). Trimming took 2 bases from V and 3 from J, leaving 13 bases between them. The CDR3 consists of 15 residues. The CDR3 sequence is CAWSLSGRSNEKLFF. The DNA for the CDR3 is TGTGCCTGGAGTCTCTCTGGCAGATCTAATGAAAAACTGTTTTTT.

This clone has a handful of counts. The chain uses TRBV7-2 and TRBJ2-1; 10 bases are a match to TRBD1. V lost 3 bases, J lost 6 bases, and 5 bases stayed unmatched. Germline assignment: CDR1 SGHTA and CDR2 FQGNSA. The CDR3 has 15 residues. The DNA for the CDR3 is TGTGCCAGCAGCTTTACCGGGACAGGGGCCAATGAGCAGTTCTTC. The encoded protein is CASSFTGTGANEQFF.

The chain combines TRBV3-1 (or the pseudogene TRBV3-2) with TRBJ2-5; TRBD1 is a possible D gene (5 bases). This CDR3 is 15 amino acids long. V lost 0 bases to trimming and J lost 5 bases, with 13 bases between them. Per germline, CDR1 LGHDT and CDR2 YNNKEL (reference sequence). The CDR3 protein is CASSQEWRQWETQYF. The CDR3 DNA follows: TGTGCCAGCAGCCAAGAGTGGAGACAGTGGGAGACCCAGTACTTC.

This chain connects TRBV19 to TRBJ1-1; a possible D gene is TRBD1 (5 bases). The germline gives CDR1 LNHDA, CDR2 SQIVND (reference sequence). This CDR3 spans 13 amino acids. V lost 6 bases and J lost 3, with 11 bases in between. CDR3 in amino acids: CASSETVDTEAFF. Here the CDR3 DNA reads TGTGCCAGTAGCGAGACAGTGGACACTGAAGCTTTCTTT.

The chain carries TRBV5-1 and TRBJ2-1; TRBD2 agrees at 13 bases. The germline V gene encodes CDR1 SGHRS and CDR2 YFSETQ. V trimming: 1 base; J trimming: 15 bases; junction bases outside the gene matches: 10. This CDR3 has 15 residues. CDR3 sequence reads: CASSLFRTSGGTWFF. CDR3 sequence (DNA): TGCGCCAGCAGCTTGTTCCGGACTAGCGGGGGCACATGGTTCTTC.